Each of the 31 T cell receptor beta chains below was sequenced from the same sample in a study of blood T cell repertoires in COVID-19. Profiling relied on immunoSEQ multiplex PCR, and the TCRdb table lists in-frame clones only, not all of them. The repertoire holds some 110,000 clones, about 76% seen once, with just under 20% in the top ten. The sample comprised peripheral blood. These receptors originate from a woman in her 70s with acute or convalescent COVID-19.

The chain links TRBV4-1 to TRBJ1-5, with a tentative D call TRBD1 (6 bases). The CDR3 runs 15 residues. V was trimmed by 6 bases and J by 0 bases, leaving 12 bases between them. The germline CDR1 and CDR2 sequences are MGHRA and YSYEKL. CDR3 sequence: CASSNDRLSNQPQHF. The CDR3 DNA is TGCGCCAGCAGTAACGACAGGCTTAGCAATCAGCCCCAGCATTTT.

The J gene is TRBJ2-1, the V gene TRBV5-1, with 16 bases fitting TRBD2. Germline V gene lookup returns CDR1 SGHRS and CDR2 YFSETQ. The CDR3 is made up of 16 amino acids. The J segment lost 7 bases and the V segment lost 4 bases, leaving 5 bases of the junction unmatched. Here the CDR3 DNA reads TGCGCCAGCAGCGCGGGACTAGCGGGGGGGCTGAATGAGCAGTTCTTC. Its translation is CASSAGLAGGLNEQFF.

This clone was counted only a few times. V is TRBV4-1 and J is TRBJ1-3; TRBD1 matches 7 bases. J lost 5 bases, V lost 0 bases, and 13 bases had no gene match. The CDR3 covers 18 residues. Per germline, CDR1 MGHRA and CDR2 YSYEKL. CDR3 residues: CASSQDSQRQGFRNTIYF. The CDR3 DNA follows: TGCGCCAGCAGCCAAGATAGCCAGCGACAGGGATTTCGAAACACCATATATTTT.

CDR3 DNA sequence: TGCGCCAGCAGCCAAGATAGGGGTCAGCCCCAGCATTTT. As protein: CASSQDRGQPQHF. V gene TRBV4-3 combines with J gene TRBJ1-5, with D possibly being TRBD1 (5 bases). Per germline, CDR1 LGHNA and CDR2 YSLEER. The CDR3 extends over 13 amino acids. Trimming cost V 0 bases and J 6 bases, with 6 bases left between them.

The chain combines TRBV29-1 with TRBJ1-2; 11 nucleotides match TRBD1. In germline, CDR1 is SQVTM, CDR2 ANQGSEA. Losses at the gene ends were 7 bases for V and 4 bases for J; bases not matched to a gene: 8. The CDR3 length is 14 residues. The CDR3 DNA reads TGCAGCGCTATCTCCGGGACAGGGGGCTATGGCTACACCTTC. It codes for CSAISGTGGYGYTF. Supplemented by reference TRBV29-1 and TRBJ1-2, the full variable domain reads SAVISQKPSRDICQRGTSLTIQCQVDSQVTMMFWYRQQPGQSLTLIATANQGSEATYESGFVIDKFPISRPNLTFSTLTVSNMSPEDSSIYLCSAISGTGGYGYTFGSGTRLTVV.

The chain couples TRBV5-1 to TRBJ2-3; the D is unclear. CDR3 length: 14 residues. V was clipped by 0 bases and J by 4 bases, with 9 bases between them. The V gene's germline CDR1 is SGHRS and CDR2 YFSETQ. The CDR3 is CASSLVWAPDTQYF. Written as DNA, the CDR3 is TGCGCCAGCAGCTTGGTTTGGGCGCCAGATACGCAGTATTTT.

The chain joins TRBV19 to TRBJ2-1; tentative D call: TRBD1 (5 bases). CDR1 is LNHDA, CDR2 SQIVND, per germline (reference sequence). This CDR3 spans 12 amino acids. The ends were cut back, 4 bases at V and 7 bases at J, with 8 bases in the middle. CDR3 sequence reads: CASSTSGNEQFF. The CDR3 bases are TGTGCCAGTAGTACCTCAGGGAATGAGCAGTTCTTC.

The V gene is TRBV20-1, the J gene TRBJ1-3; TRBD1 might be the D (5 bases). The CDR3 is made up of 13 amino acids. Trimming left V 3 bases short and J 8 bases short, with 14 bases between. Germline V gives CDR1 DFQATT, CDR2 SNEGSKA (reference sequence). The CDR3 DNA follows: TGCAGTGCTAGTGGGGTACAGGCGGACACCATATATTTT. Translation: CSASGVQADTIYF.

The rearrangement joins TRBV30 to TRBJ1-1; tentatively, D is TRBD1 (6 bases). The germline V and J ends were trimmed by 0 bases and 3 bases, with 17 bases remaining between them. The V gene's germline CDR1 is GTSNPN and CDR2 SVGIG (reference sequence). The CDR3 has 16 residues. The CDR3 DNA sequence: TGTGCCTGGAGTGTACGTATGACAGGAGCCCACACTGAAGCTTTCTTT. This sequence encodes CAWSVRMTGAHTEAFF.

This rearrangement joins TRBV12-5 to TRBJ2-2; 8 bases are shared with TRBD1. This CDR3 comprises 17 residues. Germline loops: CDR1 LGHNT, CDR2 FRNRAP. With V trimmed by 6 bases and J by 4 bases, 13 bases remained unmatched. The CDR3 protein is CASGATGVVRSTGELFF. CDR3 nucleotides: TGTGCTAGTGGAGCGACAGGGGTCGTTCGTAGCACCGGGGAGCTGTTTTTT.

This sequence joins TRBV15 and TRBJ2-1; D is perhaps TRBD2 (7 bases). The CDR3 has 15 residues. Trimming cost V 5 bases and J 9 bases, with 20 bases left between them. CDR1 is LNHNV and CDR2 is YYDKDF in the germline V gene (reference sequence). The DNA for the CDR3 is TGTGCCACCAGCGAGGGGGGGGACCCCAGTCCTGAGCAGTTCTTC. Translated: CATSEGGDPSPEQFF.

A few counts support this clone. The genes are TRBV10-2 and TRBJ1-1, with 7 bases lining up with TRBD1. The CDR3 runs 12 residues. CDR1 is WSHSY and CDR2 is SAAADI in the germline V gene. The CDR3 spells CATNDRAGEAFF. Written as DNA, the CDR3 is TGCGCTACTAATGACAGGGCGGGGGAAGCTTTCTTT.

The table lists this clone with a few counts. V is TRBV20-1 and J is TRBJ1-1; 7 bases are a match to TRBD1. Germline assignment: CDR1 DFQATT and CDR2 SNEGSKA (reference sequence). Trimming cost V 3 bases and J 4 bases; bases outside gene matches: 5. The CDR3 sequence is 13 residues long. The CDR3 protein is CSASNPGGTEAFF. In nucleotides, the CDR3 is TGCAGTGCTAGTAACCCAGGGGGCACTGAAGCTTTCTTT.

The genes are TRBV9 and TRBJ1-1; D gene unclear. There are 15 residues in the CDR3. CDR1 is SGDLS, CDR2 YYNGEE, per germline. V was clipped by 3 bases and J by 4 bases, with 16 bases between them. CDR3 coding DNA: TGTGCCAGCAGCGCCGTGGCAGCGGTGGGCACTGAAGCTTTCTTT. This gives the protein CASSAVAAVGTEAFF.

This rearrangement joins TRBV25-1 to TRBJ1-2; possibly TRBD1 for D (6 bases). Germline CDR1 MGHDK, CDR2 SYGVNS. This CDR3 is built from 14 residues. Between the trimmed V and J ends, which lost 3 bases and 3 bases, there was a span of 11 bases. For the CDR3, the DNA is TGTGCCAGCAGTGACAGGGGAAGAGACTATGGCTACACCTTC. Protein product: CASSDRGRDYGYTF.

V usage is TRBV3-1 (or the pseudogene TRBV3-2) and J usage is TRBJ2-5; 14 positions agree with TRBD2. The germline gives CDR1 LGHDT, CDR2 YNNKEL (reference sequence). V was pared by 4 bases and J by 5 bases, with 6 bases of the junction left unmatched. The CDR3 loop spans 16 amino acids. DNA of the CDR3: TGTGCCAGCAGCCCGGGACTAGCGGGGGATTCGGAGACCCAGTACTTC. Its protein product is CASSPGLAGDSETQYF.

V usage is TRBV30 and J usage is TRBJ1-3; TRBD1 might be the D (5 bases). The ends were cut back, 5 bases at V and 4 bases at J, with 9 bases in the middle. Germline CDR1 and CDR2: GTSNPN and SVGIG (reference sequence). The CDR3 covers 12 residues. CDR3 in DNA: TGTGCCTGGGCTAACAGGGGAAACACCATATATTTT. It translates to CAWANRGNTIYF.

CDR3 nucleotide sequence: TGTGCCAGCAGTTACCGATCGTCACAGACGTATGGCTACACCTTC. Protein sequence: CASSYRSSQTYGYTF. This chain uses TRBV6-5 with TRBJ1-2; no reliable D call. The CDR3 has 15 amino acids. The germline V gene encodes CDR1 MNHEY and CDR2 SVGAGI. V gave up 2 bases and J gave up 5 bases, with 15 bases separating them.

The rearrangement uses TRBV24-1 and TRBJ2-3; weak D call: TRBD2 (5 bases). The germline CDR1 and CDR2 sequences are KGHDR and SFDVKD. The germline V and J ends were trimmed by 9 bases and 4 bases, with 22 bases remaining between them. This CDR3 comprises 16 residues. In nucleotides, the CDR3 is TGTGCCACCTCTCGGGGTGATGAGGGTCGGGCAGATACGCAGTATTTT. Translated, it gives CATSRGDEGRADTQYF.

The chain carries TRBV4-1 and TRBJ1-3, with a tentative D call TRBD1 (6 bases). CDR3 length: 14 amino acids. V lost 4 bases, J lost 6 bases, and 13 bases lay in between. Germline V gene lookup returns CDR1 MGHRA and CDR2 YSYEKL. CDR3 in amino acids: CASSLTTGLNTIYF. Here the CDR3 DNA reads TGCGCCAGCAGCCTCACGACAGGTCTAAACACCATATATTTT.

The V and J genes are TRBV6-5 and TRBJ1-6, with 7 positions matching TRBD1. The length of the CDR3 is 14 residues. Germline V CDR1 and CDR2: MNHEY, SVGAGI. V lost 5 bases, J lost 9 bases, and 7 bases stayed unmatched. CDR3 DNA: TGTGCCAGCAGTACAGCTGGACAGGTTTCACCCCTCCACTTT. It yields the protein CASSTAGQVSPLHF.

This clone was detected only a few times. This chain joins TRBV9 and TRBJ2-2; a weak D match, TRBD2 (6 bases). Germline CDR1 SGDLS, CDR2 YYNGEE. The ends were cut back, 1 base at V and 7 bases at J, with 8 bases in the middle. The CDR3 loop spans 13 amino acids. DNA of the CDR3: TGTGCCAGCAGCGTATCGGGGGTCGGGGAGCTGTTTTTT. Translated: CASSVSGVGELFF.

The V and J genes are TRBV6-1 and TRBJ2-2; the match to TRBD2 covers 8 bases. The V segment lost 4 bases and the J segment 4 bases; nucleotides outside the gene matches: 8. CDR1 MNHNS and CDR2 SASEGT come from the germline V gene. CDR3 size: 16 residues. DNA of the CDR3: TGTGCCAGCAGTGCCCGGGGGGGCTCCGGCACCGGGGAGCTGTTTTTT. It yields the protein CASSARGGSGTGELFF.

This sequence joins TRBV30 and TRBJ1-4; TRBD1 might be the D (6 bases). CDR3 length equals 13 residues. Germline-derived CDR1 and CDR2 are GTSNPN and SVGIG (reference sequence). The ends were cut back, 5 bases at V and 3 bases at J, with 10 bases in the middle. The CDR3 DNA sequence: TGTGCCTGGGCCAGGGGTCCTAATGAAAAACTGTTTTTT. It is translated as CAWARGPNEKLFF.

This clone has a single count. The chain links TRBV25-1 to TRBJ2-3; 8 bases agree with TRBD2. The CDR3 runs to 16 residues. The V gene end was trimmed by 1 base and the J gene end by 4 bases; junction bases not matched to a gene: 7. Germline CDR1 is MGHDK and CDR2 is SYGVNS. CDR3 region: CASSESGRGGPDTQYF. CDR3 in DNA: TGTGCCAGCAGTGAATCGGGACGGGGGGGCCCAGATACGCAGTATTTT.

This clone appeared a single time. This chain joins TRBV3-1 (or the pseudogene TRBV3-2) and TRBJ1-1; no firm D call. CDR1 LGHDT and CDR2 YNNKEL come from the germline V gene (reference sequence). V was shortened by 4 bases and J by 0 bases, with 12 bases between the two germline ends. This CDR3 comprises 15 residues. In DNA form, the CDR3 reads TGTGCCAGCAGCCCCCAAAGACTGGTGAACACTGAAGCTTTCTTT. Encoded protein: CASSPQRLVNTEAFF.

This chain links TRBV12-2 with TRBJ1-4; TRBD1, the table's D call, was not compared with the DNA. TRBV12-2 is a pseudogene segment. This CDR3 contains 16 residues. CDR3 amino acids: CASRLAPARGREKLFF. CDR3 in DNA: TGTGCAAGTCGCTTAGCGCCGGCCAGGGGGCGGGAAAAACTGTTTTTT.

The rearrangement links TRBV5-1 to TRBJ1-4, with 7 bases identical to TRBD1. Germline values: CDR1 SGHRS, CDR2 YFSETQ. The CDR3 has 17 residues. V shed 1 base, J shed 4 bases, and the junction held 10 bases outside the gene matches. CDR3 protein: CASSLLGGPGYNEKLFF. The CDR3 DNA sequence: TGCGCCAGCAGCTTGTTAGGGGGCCCTGGATATAATGAAAAACTGTTTTTT.

The chain carries TRBV9 and TRBJ2-7, with D possibly TRBD1 on 5 matching bases. Germline-derived CDR1 and CDR2 are SGDLS and YYNGEE. The CDR3 is 12 amino acids. The V gene lost 3 bases and the J gene lost 3 bases, with 7 bases spanning the gap. CDR3 region: CASSAGLYEQYF. The CDR3 DNA is TGTGCCAGCAGCGCAGGGCTCTACGAGCAGTACTTC.

This clone has a handful of counts. This chain uses TRBV6-6 with TRBJ1-1; D perhaps matches TRBD1 (6 bases). V was clipped by 7 bases and J by 4 bases, with 16 bases between them. The CDR3 is 14 residues long. Germline V gene lookup returns CDR1 MNHNY and CDR2 SVGAGI (reference sequence). CDR3 coding DNA: TGTGCCAGCAAAAAAAGACAGGAAGCCACTGAAGCTTTCTTT. As protein: CASKKRQEATEAFF.

The J gene is TRBJ2-7, the V gene TRBV21-1; the table assigns TRBD1, which was not confirmed against the DNA. TRBV21-1 is a pseudogene. The CDR3 extends over 16 amino acids. CDR3 DNA sequence: TGTGCCAGCAGCAGAGGAGGGGACAGGGACCTATACGAGCAGTACTTC. It encodes CASSRGGDRDLYEQYF.